These 27 T cell receptor beta chains share one sample of origin, sequenced in a study of blood T cell repertoires in COVID-19. Method: immunoSEQ multiplex PCR; TCRdb's copy keeps in-frame clones and lacks some. The sample includes approximately 390,000 clones, around 89% of them seen just once. Sequencing was performed on peripheral blood. The receptors were sampled from a man between 18 and 29 years old with active or convalescent COVID-19.

This clone was seen a few times. The rearrangement links TRBV7-3 to TRBJ2-2, with TRBD1 identical over 7 bases. Germline loops: CDR1 SGHTA, CDR2 FQGTGA. V gave up 3 bases and J gave up 6 bases; unmatched junction bases: 1. This CDR3 has 13 amino acids. This CDR3 reads CASSFGTAGELFF. For the CDR3, the DNA is TGTGCCAGCAGCTTCGGGACAGCCGGGGAGCTGTTTTTT.

The genes are TRBV6-5 and TRBJ1-2; D is undetermined. Trimming shortened V by 0 bases and J by 4 bases, and 9 bases separated the two germline ends. Germline V gene sequence: CDR1 MNHEY, CDR2 SVGAGI. The CDR3 is made up of 14 amino acids. CDR3 loop: CASSYSAAPYGYTF. CDR3 nucleotides: TGTGCCAGCAGTTACTCAGCCGCGCCCTATGGCTACACCTTC.

This clone has only one observation. The rearrangement uses TRBV5-6 and TRBJ2-5, with D possibly TRBD2 on 6 matching bases. Germline CDR1 SGHDT, CDR2 YYEEEE. The germline V and J ends were trimmed by 0 bases and 1 base, with 13 bases remaining between them. The CDR3 has 16 amino acids. The CDR3 loop is CASSLAYRDFQETQYF. In nucleotides, the CDR3 is TGTGCCAGCAGCTTGGCATACCGGGACTTCCAAGAGACCCAGTACTTC.

This sequence joins TRBV28 and TRBJ1-2, with D possibly matching TRBD1 (5 bases). V lost 2 bases to trimming and J lost 8 bases, with 18 bases between them. This CDR3 contains 15 residues. Germline CDR1 and CDR2: MDHEN and SYDVKM. The CDR3 nucleotides read TGTGCCAGCAGTTTAGGTGGGGCAGGGCTTCGCGGCTACACCTTC. Translation: CASSLGGAGLRGYTF.

The V and J genes are TRBV11-3 and TRBJ2-5, with D hard to call. The CDR3 totals 13 residues. Germline CDR1 and CDR2: SGHNT and YENEEA. V was trimmed by 8 bases and J by 2 bases, leaving 12 bases between them. The DNA for the CDR3 is TGTGCCAGCGGAATCGGGTCACAAGAGACCCAGTACTTC. It specifies CASGIGSQETQYF.

V gene TRBV7-2 combines with J gene TRBJ1-4; 8 bases are shared with TRBD1. V lost 5 bases, J lost 4 bases, and 6 bases stayed unmatched. CDR3 length: 15 residues. Germline CDR1 is SGHTA and CDR2 is FQGNSA. The CDR3 coding sequence is TGTGCCAGCAGCACGGGACAGGCGAATAATGAAAAACTGTTTTTT. Its translation is CASSTGQANNEKLFF.

This clone came up once. V and J are TRBV3-1 (or the pseudogene TRBV3-2) and TRBJ1-1, with unresolved D. Trimming shortened V by 4 bases and J by 0 bases, and 9 bases separated the two germline ends. The germline V gene has CDR1 LGHDT and CDR2 YNNKEL (reference sequence). The CDR3 loop spans 14 amino acids. The CDR3 protein is CASSPIFMNTEAFF. CDR3 nucleotide sequence: TGTGCCAGCAGCCCTATTTTCATGAACACTGAAGCTTTCTTT.

This clone was seen only once. The genes are TRBV5-1 and TRBJ2-3; TRBD1 aligns across 9 bases. V lost 4 bases, J lost 4 bases, and 4 bases stayed unmatched. Germline V gives CDR1 SGHRS, CDR2 YFSETQ. The CDR3 runs 14 residues. CDR3 DNA sequence: TGCGCCAGCAGCGGGACAGGGATCGCAGATACGCAGTATTTT. It is translated as CASSGTGIADTQYF.

The V gene is TRBV5-1, the J gene TRBJ2-1; TRBD2 matches 8 bases. The CDR3 consists of 15 residues. Germline values: CDR1 SGHRS, CDR2 YFSETQ. V shed 3 bases, J shed 0 bases, and the junction held 2 bases outside the gene matches. The CDR3 DNA reads as TGCGCCAGCAGCTACACTAGCGGCTCCTACAATGAGCAGTTCTTC. Translation: CASSYTSGSYNEQFF. The whole variable domain, filled in from reference TRBV5-1 and TRBJ2-1, reads KAGVTQTPRYLIKTRGQQVTLSCSPISGHRSVSWYQQTPGQGLQFLFEYFSETQRNKGNFPGRFSGRQFSNSRSEMNVSTLELGDSALYLCASSYTSGSYNEQFFGPGTRLTVL.

The chain links TRBV27 to TRBJ1-2; D is ambiguous. Germline CDR1 MNHEY, CDR2 SMNVEV (reference sequence). CDR3 size: 14 residues. Trimming left V 3 bases short and J 2 bases short, with 10 bases between. CDR3 protein: CASSFRSGNYGYTF. CDR3 coding DNA: TGTGCCAGCAGTTTTCGTTCGGGGAACTATGGCTACACCTTC.

The chain links TRBV11-2 to TRBJ1-6; no definite D call. CDR1 and CDR2 (germline): SGHAT, FQNNGV. V was pared by 2 bases and J by 9 bases, with 11 bases between. This CDR3 is 14 amino acids long. Here the CDR3 DNA reads TGTGCCAGCAGCTTATTGGCCTCTGGTTCACCCCTCCACTTT. Amino acid sequence: CASSLLASGSPLHF.

This sequence joins TRBV19 and TRBJ1-6, with TRBD1 as a possible D gene (6 bases). The CDR3 covers 14 residues. V dropped 6 bases and J dropped 6 bases, with 12 bases sitting between them. Germline V gives CDR1 LNHDA, CDR2 SQIVND (reference sequence). This CDR3 is CASRTRGRNSPLHF. DNA of the CDR3: TGTGCCAGTAGGACCAGGGGTCGTAATTCACCCCTCCACTTT. The full variable domain, in which reference TRBV19 and TRBJ1-6 provide the parts outside the CDR3, is DGGITQSPKYLFRKEGQNVTLSCEQNLNHDAMYWYRQDPGQGLRLIYYSQIVNDFQKGDIAEGYSVSREKKESFPLTVTSAQKNPTAFYLCASRTRGRNSPLHFGNGTRLTVT.

The chain combines TRBV30 with TRBJ1-2; the D is unclear. Germline CDR1 and CDR2: GTSNPN and SVGIG (reference sequence). Between the trimmed V and J ends, which lost 1 base and 9 bases, there was a span of 6 bases. This CDR3 is built from 10 residues. CDR3 bases: TGTGCCTGGAGTGCGGTCCGCTACACCTTC. Its translation is CAWSAVRYTF.

The J gene is TRBJ2-7, the V gene TRBV6-5; 8 nucleotides match TRBD2. The V segment lost 6 bases and the J segment 4 bases; nucleotides outside the gene matches: 8. The V gene's germline CDR1 is MNHEY and CDR2 SVGAGI. This CDR3 has 14 residues. The CDR3 DNA sequence: TGTGCCAGCAGACTCGGGAGGGCCTCGTACGAGCAGTACTTC. It translates to CASRLGRASYEQYF.

Regarding this clone: Distinct nucleotide sequences in the sample also encode this CDR3. The chain carries TRBV6-6 and TRBJ2-2; TRBD2 is a possible D gene (5 bases). Trimming took off 0 bases at V and 5 bases at J, with 7 bases between the two ends. This CDR3 comprises 14 residues. Germline V CDR1 and CDR2: MNHNY, SVGAGI (reference sequence). CDR3 DNA sequence: TGTGCCAGCAGTTACTCGACGGGAACCGGGGAGCTGTTTTTT. This gives the protein CASSYSTGTGELFF.

The chain recombines TRBV27 with TRBJ1-2; 9 positions match TRBD1. Germline V gives CDR1 MNHEY, CDR2 SMNVEV (reference sequence). The trim removed 4 bases at V and 6 bases at J, leaving 12 bases unmatched. The CDR3 loop spans 16 amino acids. CDR3 amino acids: CASSYNRGPWGDGYTF. In DNA form, the CDR3 reads TGTGCCAGCAGTTATAACAGGGGGCCTTGGGGAGATGGCTACACCTTC.

This clone was detected once. V usage is TRBV12-3 or TRBV12-4 and J usage is TRBJ2-1; a possible D gene is TRBD2 (6 bases). This CDR3 spans 12 amino acids. V lost 2 bases to trimming and J lost 7 bases, with 6 bases between them. The CDR3 bases are TGTGCCAGCAGTTTACGGGAGAATGAGCAGTTCTTC. It codes for CASSLRENEQFF.

The rearrangement joins TRBV7-5 to TRBJ1-2; the tabulated D call, TRBD1, remains unverified against the DNA. TRBV7-5 is a pseudogene segment. The CDR3 loop spans 17 amino acids. The DNA for the CDR3 is TGTGCCAGAAGCCCTCTCGGGCTGACAGGGATAAACTATGGCTACACCTTC. This translates into CARSPLGLTGINYGYTF.

To note about this clone: One end of the junction does not line up with germline, which may come from a read error. In DNA, the CDR3 is TGCAGCATTGAAGATCCCCAGGGGGCGACTGGAAACACCATATATTTT. Translation gives CSIEDPQGATGNTIYF. V gene TRBV29-1 combines with J gene TRBJ1-3; 8 nucleotides agree with TRBD1. This CDR3 is 16 amino acids long. CDR1 and CDR2 (germline): SQVTM, ANQGSEA.

CDR3 loop: CASSPPGKNEKLFF. The CDR3 region has the DNA TGTGCCAGCAGCCCCCCGGGAAAGAATGAAAAACTGTTTTTT. The V gene is TRBV3-1 (or the pseudogene TRBV3-2), the J gene TRBJ1-4; D is ambiguous. Germline V CDR1 and CDR2: LGHDT, YNNKEL (reference sequence). Trimming left V 4 bases short and J 5 bases short, with 11 bases between. The CDR3 consists of 14 residues.

The genes are TRBV6-6 and TRBJ1-4, with D tentatively TRBD1 (5 bases). CDR3 length: 15 amino acids. Germline CDR1 reads MNHNY; CDR2 reads SVGAGI (reference sequence). Trimming pared 6 bases from V and 2 bases from J, leaving 13 bases between. CDR3 residues: CASSSQGRTNEKLFF. DNA of the CDR3: TGTGCCAGCAGCAGTCAGGGTAGGACTAATGAAAAACTGTTTTTT.

The rearrangement uses TRBV7-3 and TRBJ2-3; 15 bases align to TRBD2. CDR1 SGHTA and CDR2 FQGTGA come from the germline V gene. CDR3 length: 16 residues. V shed 3 bases, J shed 8 bases, and the junction held 6 bases outside the gene matches. The CDR3, as DNA: TGTGCCAGCAGCTTGACCCCGGGACTAGCGGGGGGTACGCAGTATTTT. Encoded protein: CASSLTPGLAGGTQYF.

V gene TRBV28 combines with J gene TRBJ1-2; TRBD1 agrees at 7 bases. Germline V gene lookup returns CDR1 MDHEN and CDR2 SYDVKM. The CDR3 covers 13 residues. The V segment lost 7 bases and the J segment 2 bases; nucleotides outside the gene matches: 4. The CDR3 spells CASMGQRNYGYTF. CDR3 coding DNA: TGTGCCAGCATGGGACAGCGAAACTATGGCTACACCTTC.

V usage is TRBV18 and J usage is TRBJ1-4; D gene unclear. The V and J ends lost 2 bases and 3 bases respectively, with 10 bases between them. CDR1 and CDR2 from the germline V gene are KGHSH and LQKENI. This CDR3 is built from 15 residues. The CDR3 region has the DNA TGTGCCAGCTCACCAGCTGGCGGTTCTAATGAAAAACTGTTTTTT. Its protein is CASSPAGGSNEKLFF.

The count of this clone is one. The chain couples TRBV6-5 to TRBJ1-6, with D unclear. This CDR3 is built from 15 residues. The V end lost 5 bases, the J end lost 7 bases, and 15 bases lay between the germline ends. Per the germline V gene, CDR1 is MNHEY and CDR2 is SVGAGI. The CDR3 protein is CASSTLTSQNSPLHF. The CDR3 DNA sequence: TGTGCCAGCAGTACGCTGACAAGCCAGAATTCACCCCTCCACTTT.

This clone showed up just a few times. The DNA of the CDR3 is TGTGCCTCGATACGGGACAGGGCCCCCAATGAGCAGTTCTTC. It specifies CASIRDRAPNEQFF. The chain employs TRBV30 and TRBJ2-1, with 9 bases matching TRBD1. Germline CDR1 reads GTSNPN; CDR2 reads SVGIG (reference sequence). CDR3 length: 14 amino acids. V dropped 7 bases and J dropped 6; count of bases not matched to a gene: 10.

The sample holds one count of this clone. The rearrangement joins TRBV6-2 or TRBV6-3 to TRBJ2-7; the D is unclear. Trimming removed 2 bases from V and 0 bases from J, with 5 bases in between. CDR3 size: 13 residues. Per the germline V gene, CDR1 is MNHEY and CDR2 is SVGEGT. The CDR3 coding sequence is TGTGCCAGCAGTTACCGGAGCTCCTACGAGCAGTACTTC. This encodes CASSYRSSYEQYF.